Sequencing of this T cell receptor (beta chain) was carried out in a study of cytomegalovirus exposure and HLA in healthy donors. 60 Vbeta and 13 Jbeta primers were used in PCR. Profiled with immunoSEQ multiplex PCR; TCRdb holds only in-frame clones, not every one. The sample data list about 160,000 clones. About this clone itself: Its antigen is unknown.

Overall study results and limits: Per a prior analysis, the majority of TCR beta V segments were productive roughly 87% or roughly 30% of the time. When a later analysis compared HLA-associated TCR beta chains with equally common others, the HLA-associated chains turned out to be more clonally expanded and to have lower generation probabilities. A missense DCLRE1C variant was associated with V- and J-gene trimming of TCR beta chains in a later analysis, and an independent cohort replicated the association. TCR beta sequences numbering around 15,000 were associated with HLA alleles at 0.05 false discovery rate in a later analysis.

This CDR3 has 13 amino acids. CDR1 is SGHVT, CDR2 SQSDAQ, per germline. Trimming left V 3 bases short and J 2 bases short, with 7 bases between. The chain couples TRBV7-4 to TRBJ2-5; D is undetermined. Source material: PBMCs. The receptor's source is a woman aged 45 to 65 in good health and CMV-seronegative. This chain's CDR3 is CASSFKPQETQYF. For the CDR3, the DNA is TGTGCCAGCAGCTTTAAGCCGCAAGAGACCCAGTACTTC.